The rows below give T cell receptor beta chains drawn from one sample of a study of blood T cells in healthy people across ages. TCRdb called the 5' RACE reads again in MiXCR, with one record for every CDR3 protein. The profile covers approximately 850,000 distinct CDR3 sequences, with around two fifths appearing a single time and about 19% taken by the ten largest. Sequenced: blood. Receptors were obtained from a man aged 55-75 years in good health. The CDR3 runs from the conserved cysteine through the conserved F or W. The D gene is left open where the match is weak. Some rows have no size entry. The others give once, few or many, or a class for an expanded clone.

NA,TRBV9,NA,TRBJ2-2,TGTGCCAGCAGTTTTTCAGGGGCCTTGAACACCGGGGAGCTGTTTTTT,CASSFSGALNTGELFF
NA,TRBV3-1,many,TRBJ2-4,TGTGCCAGCAGCCCCGGGACCCGGAAAAACATTCAGTACTTC,CASSPGTRKNIQYF
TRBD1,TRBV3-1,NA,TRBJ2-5,TGTGCCAGCAGCCAATCCCGCAGGGGGATCTACAATGAGCAGTACTTC,CASSQSRRGIYNEQYF
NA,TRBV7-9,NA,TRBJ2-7,TGTGCCAGCAGCGTGGGTCAGACCCACGAGCAGTACTTC,CASSVGQTHEQYF
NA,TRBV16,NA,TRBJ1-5,TGTGCCAGCAGCCCGTCGTCGGGTCAGCCCCAGCATTTT,CASSPSSGQPQHF
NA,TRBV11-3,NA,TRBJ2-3,TGTGCCAGCGGGGCGGCGGGGAGACTCACAGATACGCAGTATTTT,CASGAAGRLTDTQYF
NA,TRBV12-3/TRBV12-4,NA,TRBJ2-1,TGTGCCAGCAGCGCCTCGGGGGCGTCCTACAATGAGCAGTTCTTC,CASSASGASYNEQFF
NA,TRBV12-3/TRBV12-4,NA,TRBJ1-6,TGTGCCAGCAGCGCGACAGGCTATAATTCACCCCTCCACTTT,CASSATGYNSPLHF
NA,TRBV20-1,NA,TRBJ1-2,TGCAGTGCTAGCCACAGGTACCTAAGGAATGGCTACACCTTC,CSASHRYLRNGYTF
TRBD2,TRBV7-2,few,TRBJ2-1,TGTGCCAGCAGCCCCTGGACTAGCGGGGTTGCCTACAATGAGCAGTTCTTC,CASSPWTSGVAYNEQFF
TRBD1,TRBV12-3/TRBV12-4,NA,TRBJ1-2,TGTGCCAGCAGCAAGACAGGGACTCACGGGGGGGGCTACACCTTC,CASSKTGTHGGGYTF
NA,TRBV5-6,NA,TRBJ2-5,TGTGCCAGCAGCCCAATGAGGGGGGCTCCGCAGTACTTC,CASSPMRGAPQYF
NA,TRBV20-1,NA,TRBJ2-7,TGCAGTGCTAGAAGTGTAAGGAGGGCCAATGAGCAGTACTTC,CSARSVRRANEQYF
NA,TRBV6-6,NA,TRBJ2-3,TGTGCCAGCAGTTACTCGCGGGGAGAGAGCACGGAGTATTTT,CASSYSRGESTEYF
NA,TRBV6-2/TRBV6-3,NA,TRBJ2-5,TGTGCCAGCAGTTACTCGAGTTCTGGGAGCGAGACCCAGTACTTC,CASSYSSSGSETQYF
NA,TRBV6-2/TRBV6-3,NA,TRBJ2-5,TGTGCCAGCAGTTCCACTAGCCGGGAGACCCAGTACTTC,CASSSTSRETQYF
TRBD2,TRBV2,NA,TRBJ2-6,TGTGCCAGCAGTGGAGGAAGCGGGGGGTCCAAGTCGGGCTGGGCCAACGTCCTGACTTTC,CASSGGSGGSKSGWANVLTF
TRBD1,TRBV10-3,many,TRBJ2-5,TGTGCCATCAGTGAGACCGGACAGGGGGAAGAGACCCAGTACTTC,CAISETGQGEETQYF
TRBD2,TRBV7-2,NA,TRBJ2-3,TGTGCCAGCAGCTTAGCGGGCGGGGGGGGTACAGATACGCAGTATTTT,CASSLAGGGGTDTQYF
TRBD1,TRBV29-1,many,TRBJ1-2,TGCAGCGTTGATGCGGACAGGGTCTATGGCTACACCTTC,CSVDADRVYGYTF
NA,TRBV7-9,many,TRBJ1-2,TGTGCCAGCAGCTTCGGGGGAGACTATGGCTACACCTTC,CASSFGGDYGYTF
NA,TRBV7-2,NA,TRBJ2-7,TGTGCCAGCAGCCATGACCGACTGAATATCGAGCAGTACTTC,CASSHDRLNIEQYF
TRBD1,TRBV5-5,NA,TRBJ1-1,TGTGCCAGCAGGGCGAGGACAGGGCCTGAAGCTTTCTTT,CASRARTGPEAFF
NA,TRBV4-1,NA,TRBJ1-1,TGCGCCGGCAGCAAGCCGCCCGGGAACACTGAAGCTTTCTTT,CAGSKPPGNTEAFF
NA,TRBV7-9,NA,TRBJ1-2,TGTGCCAGCAGCCAGGGACAAGGCCATGTTATTAACTATGGCTACACCTTC,CASSQGQGHVINYGYTF
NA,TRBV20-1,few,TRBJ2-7,TGCAGTGCTCTTACTAGTTTTTCTTCCTACGAGCAGTACTTC,CSALTSFSSYEQYF
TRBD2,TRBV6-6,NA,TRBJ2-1,TGTGCCAGCAGATTCAGACTAGCGGGGGCCCACAATGAGCAGTTCTTC,CASRFRLAGAHNEQFF
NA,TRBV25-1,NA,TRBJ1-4,TGTGCCAGCAAAGCGGACAACCAAGAAAAACTGTTTTTT,CASKADNQEKLFF
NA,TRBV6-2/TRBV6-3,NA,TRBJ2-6,TGTGCCAGCAGTTACAGGGACACCGCCAGCGTCCTGACTTTC,CASSYRDTASVLTF
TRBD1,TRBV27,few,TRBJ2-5,TGTGCCAGCAGTTTATCGCGCCGAGGGACAGTCCCAGGGACCCAGTACTTC,CASSLSRRGTVPGTQYF
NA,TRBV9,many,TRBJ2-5,TGTGCCAGCAGCGTAGATGTCTACGGAGAGACCCAGTACTTC,CASSVDVYGETQYF
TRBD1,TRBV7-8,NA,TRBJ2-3,TGTGCCAGCAGCCGAAATAAAAACAGGGGAACTAGCACAGATACGCAGTATTTT,CASSRNKNRGTSTDTQYF
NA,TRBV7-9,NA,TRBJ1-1,TGTGCCAGCAGCTTAGCTTCTTCCCATCCTGCGGACACTGAAGCTTTCTTT,CASSLASSHPADTEAFF
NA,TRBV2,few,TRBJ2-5,TGTGCCAGCAGTGCTGGGACCAAACAAGAGACCCAGTACTTC,CASSAGTKQETQYF
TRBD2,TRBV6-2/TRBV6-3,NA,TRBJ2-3,TGTGCCAGCAGCCCCCAGGGACTAGCGGAAAAGACGCAGTATTTT,CASSPQGLAEKTQYF
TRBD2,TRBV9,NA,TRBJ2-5,TGTGCCAGCAGCCCACCAAGGGGCGGGGGGGCCCGAGAGACCCAGTACTTC,CASSPPRGGGARETQYF
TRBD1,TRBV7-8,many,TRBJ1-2,TGTGCCAGCAGCTTCGATCGGACAGGGTCTGGCTACACCTTC,CASSFDRTGSGYTF
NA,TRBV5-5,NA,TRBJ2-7,TGTGCCAGCAGCATGTTGGTAGGGGCCGGGGCCTACGAGCAGTACTTC,CASSMLVGAGAYEQYF
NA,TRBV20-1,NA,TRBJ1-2,TGCAGTGCTAGAATAGGAGGCTATGGCTACACCTTC,CSARIGGYGYTF
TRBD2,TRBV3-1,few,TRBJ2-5,TGTGCCAGCAGCCAAGGGACTAGTCCCGAGACCCAGTACTTC,CASSQGTSPETQYF
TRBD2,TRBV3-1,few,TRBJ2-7,TGTGCCAGCAGCCAAGATGGGGTAGCGGGGGCCCCTAGCTCCTACGAGCAGTACTTC,CASSQDGVAGAPSSYEQYF
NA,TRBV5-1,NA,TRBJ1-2,TGCGCCAGCAGCTTGGGCCAGGGGAGGGACTATGGCTACACCTTC,CASSLGQGRDYGYTF
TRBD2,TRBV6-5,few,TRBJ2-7,TGTGCCAGCAGTGACGGGACTAGTAACTCCTACGAGCAGTACTTC,CASSDGTSNSYEQYF
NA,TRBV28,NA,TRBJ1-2,TGTGCCAGCAGTCGGAGTGGATATGGCTACACCTTC,CASSRSGYGYTF
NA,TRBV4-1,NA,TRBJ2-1,TGCGCCAGCAGCCCCCAGAAAGAGAGCTCCTACAATGAGCAGTTCTTC,CASSPQKESSYNEQFF
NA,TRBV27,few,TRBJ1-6,TGTGCCAGCAGTCTTCAGGGACCCCTCCACTTT,CASSLQGPLHF
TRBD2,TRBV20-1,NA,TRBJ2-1,TGCAGTGCTAGAGACGCCGGTCTAGCGGGGTCTGGGGAGCAGTTCTTC,CSARDAGLAGSGEQFF
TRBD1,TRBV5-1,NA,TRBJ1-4,TGCGCCAGCAGCTCAGGGACAGGCGATTATGAAAAACTGTTTTTT,CASSSGTGDYEKLFF
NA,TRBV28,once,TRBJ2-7,TGTGCCAGCAGTTCCCCTGTGCATACCTACGAGCAGTACTTC,CASSSPVHTYEQYF
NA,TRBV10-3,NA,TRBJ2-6,TGTGCCATCAGCGGACAGCACTCTGGGGCCAACGTCCTGACTTTC,CAISGQHSGANVLTF
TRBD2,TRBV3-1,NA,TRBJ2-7,TGTGCCAGCAGCCCTAACCCTGGGACTAGCGGGGGGCGGACCTACGAGCAGTACTTC,CASSPNPGTSGGRTYEQYF
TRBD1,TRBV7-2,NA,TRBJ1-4,TGTGCCAGCAGCTTAGGAGACAGGGCTTTGATTAGTGAAAAACTGTTTTTT,CASSLGDRALISEKLFF